The clone carrying this TCR beta chain was found a few times. A much larger clone is a single base away; this may be a read error. Germline CDR1 and CDR2: SNHLY and FYNNEI. This CDR3 has 13 amino acids. The CDR3 regions of TCR beta were amplified from RNA transcripts. A set of HTBI primers served as the primers for a first-round RT-PCR of the TCR CDR3. TCRdb independently ran MiXCR on the multiplex PCR reads; one entry per CDR3 protein. The sample lists 650,000 to 850,000 distinct CDR3 sequences, around 20% seen once, with 16% in the top ten. The data were taken from a study of T cells in Graves' hyperthyroidism and ophthalmopathy.

This TCR was sampled from a woman in her 50s with Graves' hyperthyroidism that later progressed to Graves' ophthalmopathy. The rearrangement joins TRBV2 to TRBJ1-1; D call uncertain. The sample taken for sequencing was blood. This chain's CDR3 is CASGEVLGTEAFF. The CDR3 DNA follows: TGTGCCAGCGGTGAAGTCCTAGGCACTGAAGCTTTCTTT.